A single sample is the source of the 30 T cell receptor beta chains below, sequenced in a study of shared clonotypes between healthy human individuals. Some clones are missing from TCRdb's copy, which holds only in-frame ones; the method was immunoSEQ multiplex PCR. The sample contains approximately 2.4 million clones, almost 96% of which appear only once. The sequenced sample consisted of naive CD4+ T cells sorted from blood. The subset was: CD45RA+ positively selected. The receptor set was obtained from a man aged 18 to 30 in good health.

This chain joins TRBV28 and TRBJ1-2, with TRBD1 matching 7 bases. Looked up from germline, CDR1 is MDHEN and CDR2 is SYDVKM. CDR3 length equals 12 residues. J gave up 7 bases and V 4 bases, and 3 bases lay outside the gene matches. As DNA, the CDR3 is TGTGCCAGCAGTTACCGACAGGGTGGCTACACCTTC. The encoded protein is CASSYRQGGYTF.

The count of this clone is one. The chain employs TRBV2 and TRBJ2-3; D might be TRBD1 (5 bases). Trimming left V 5 bases short and J 2 bases short, with 20 bases between. The germline V gene encodes CDR1 SNHLY and CDR2 FYNNEI. This CDR3 contains 17 residues. The DNA for the CDR3 is TGTGCCAGCAGTAAAAAGGGGCGGCCGGGTACCACAGATACGCAGTATTTT. Its protein is CASSKKGRPGTTDTQYF.

The chain uses TRBV29-1 and TRBJ2-3; D uncertain. The CDR3 consists of 16 residues. Germline V gene lookup returns CDR1 SQVTM and CDR2 ANQGSEA. Trimming cost V 6 bases and J 1 base, with 20 bases left between them. For the CDR3, the DNA is TGCAGCGTCGGGCTACCTGGGCCCTTTGGCACAGATACGCAGTATTTT. As protein: CSVGLPGPFGTDTQYF.

The chain uses TRBV5-6 and TRBJ1-5, with a tentative D call TRBD1 (5 bases). This CDR3 is 13 amino acids long. The germline V gene has CDR1 SGHDT and CDR2 YYEEEE. V dropped 0 bases and J dropped 10 bases, with 11 bases sitting between them. The CDR3 nucleotides read TGTGCCAGCAGCTTGGCCCTAGACAGCCCCCAGCATTTT. Translation gives CASSLALDSPQHF.

The J gene is TRBJ2-7, the V gene TRBV5-1; D is possibly TRBD1 (6 bases). This CDR3 is 14 amino acids long. Germline V gives CDR1 SGHRS, CDR2 YFSETQ. The V and J ends lost 7 bases and 2 bases respectively, with 16 bases between them. The CDR3 loop reads CASGVEDSTYEQYF. CDR3 nucleotides: TGCGCCAGCGGGGTAGAGGACAGTACCTACGAGCAGTACTTC.

This clone was observed a handful of times. At the DNA level, this CDR3 is encoded by other sequences in the same sample as well. This chain connects TRBV10-3 to TRBJ1-6, with TRBD1 identical over 8 bases. With V trimmed by 6 bases and J by 5 bases, 3 bases remained unmatched. CDR1 and CDR2 from the germline V gene are ENHRY and SYGVKD. The CDR3 loop spans 14 amino acids. CDR3 loop: CAISSDRDNSPLHF. As DNA, the CDR3 is TGTGCCATCAGCTCGGACAGGGATAATTCACCCCTCCACTTT.

As for this clone: The sample holds other DNA sequences that translate to the same CDR3. This chain connects TRBV7-9 to TRBJ1-1; TRBD1 might be the D (5 bases). The ends were cut back, 5 bases at V and 1 base at J, with 8 bases in the middle. Germline values: CDR1 SEHNR, CDR2 FQNEAQ (reference sequence). The CDR3 contains 13 residues. This chain's CDR3 is CASSLQGNTEAFF. CDR3 bases: TGTGCCAGCAGCCTTCAGGGGAACACTGAAGCTTTCTTT.

The chain uses TRBV25-1 and TRBJ1-4; TRBD1 matches at 10 bases. In germline, CDR1 is MGHDK, CDR2 SYGVNS. There are 15 residues in the CDR3. V shed 5 bases, J shed 7 bases, and the junction held 7 bases outside the gene matches. The CDR3 is CASSLDRGQGEKLFF. CDR3 nucleotides: TGTGCCAGCAGTTTAGACAGGGGGCAGGGTGAAAAACTGTTTTTT.

About this clone itself: Other DNA sequences in this sample translate to the same CDR3. The chain employs TRBV18 and TRBJ1-1; tentative D call: TRBD1 (5 bases). Per the germline V gene, CDR1 is KGHSH and CDR2 is LQKENI. The V and J ends lost 0 bases and 1 base respectively, with 9 bases between them. This CDR3 contains 15 residues. The CDR3 sequence is CASSPPAGGNTEAFF. DNA for the CDR3: TGTGCCAGCTCACCACCGGCGGGGGGGAACACTGAAGCTTTCTTT.

As for this clone: This CDR3 is also generated by other DNA sequences in the sample. V usage is TRBV18 and J usage is TRBJ2-5; 15 bases match TRBD2. The length of the CDR3 is 16 residues. The germline V gene has CDR1 KGHSH and CDR2 LQKENI. J lost 2 bases, V lost 3 bases, and 1 base had no gene match. The CDR3 protein is CASSPGLAGGQETQYF. The CDR3 nucleotides read TGTGCCAGCTCACCGGGACTAGCGGGAGGACAAGAGACCCAGTACTTC.

J is TRBJ2-2 and V is TRBV2, with a weak D call TRBD1 (6 bases). The CDR3 runs 15 residues. The V end was cut by 6 bases, the J end by 6 bases, with 17 bases between. CDR1 and CDR2 (germline): SNHLY, FYNNEI. Written as DNA, the CDR3 is TGTGCCAGCAGAGAACAGGGACCGCTCTCCGGGGAGCTGTTTTTT. Protein sequence: CASREQGPLSGELFF.

This clone appeared once. The rearrangement links TRBV27 to TRBJ2-7, with 7 bases fitting TRBD2. After removal of 3 bases from V and 6 bases from J, the junction contained 5 bases not matched to a gene. The CDR3 is made up of 13 amino acids. Germline CDR1 MNHEY, CDR2 SMNVEV (reference sequence). DNA for the CDR3: TGTGCCAGCAGTTTTACGGGGAGGGGCGAGCAGTACTTC. Translation gives CASSFTGRGEQYF.

In DNA form, the CDR3 reads TGTGCCAGCAGTGCCTCCGGGACAGGGTTTGGGACCCAGTACTTC. Protein product: CASSASGTGFGTQYF. The chain recombines TRBV6-1 with TRBJ2-5; 9 nucleotides match TRBD1. This CDR3 region has 15 residues. Germline V gene lookup returns CDR1 MNHNS and CDR2 SASEGT. J was trimmed by 7 bases and V by 4 bases; bases with no gene match: 10.

The V and J genes are TRBV11-3 and TRBJ2-3; D ambiguous. The CDR3 totals 14 residues. The germline CDR1 and CDR2 sequences are SGHNT and YENEEA. Trimming removed 8 bases at V and 3 bases at J, with 15 bases between. The CDR3 loop is CASSPAHGTDTQYF. CDR3 DNA sequence: TGTGCCAGCTCTCCGGCGCATGGGACAGATACGCAGTATTTT. The whole variable domain, filled in from reference TRBV11-3 and TRBJ2-3, reads EAGVVQSPRYKIIEKKQPVAFWCNPISGHNTLYWYLQNLGQGPELLIRYENEEAVDDSQLPKDRFSAERLKGVDSTLKIQPAELGDSAVYLCASSPAHGTDTQYFGPGTRLTVL.

V gene TRBV6-1 combines with J gene TRBJ1-2; 7 nucleotides line up with TRBD1. CDR1 is MNHNS and CDR2 is SASEGT in the germline V gene. The CDR3 length is 15 residues. V dropped 7 bases and J dropped 5; count of bases not matched to a gene: 13. The CDR3, as DNA: TGTGCCAGCAACCGACCAGAGGGGGCGGGGTATGGCTACACCTTC. Amino acid sequence: CASNRPEGAGYGYTF.

V and J are TRBV2 and TRBJ1-4; 8 nucleotides match TRBD1. CDR1 SNHLY and CDR2 FYNNEI come from the germline V gene. The CDR3 loop spans 14 amino acids. The V gene end was trimmed by 3 bases and the J gene end by 8 bases; junction bases not matched to a gene: 5. The chain's CDR3 is CASSEDRVGEKLFF. CDR3 in DNA: TGTGCCAGCAGTGAGGACAGGGTAGGAGAAAAACTGTTTTTT. The complete variable domain, with remaining parts taken from reference TRBV2 and TRBJ1-4, reads EPEVTQTPSHQVTQMGQEVILRCVPISNHLYFYWYRQILGQKVEFLVSFYNNEISEKSEIFDDQFSVERPDGSNFTLKIRSTKLEDSAMYFCASSEDRVGEKLFFGSGTQLSVL.

The gene calls are TRBV20-1 and TRBJ2-1; D remains ambiguous. The CDR3 runs 11 residues. Trimming took 0 bases from V and 9 from J, leaving 6 bases between them. The germline gives CDR1 DFQATT, CDR2 SNEGSKA (reference sequence). The CDR3 loop is CSARDGIEQFF. The CDR3 nucleotides are TGCAGTGCTAGAGATGGCATTGAGCAGTTCTTC.

The CDR3 nucleotides are TGTGCCAGCAGCTTAGTAGGGTGGACAGAAGTAATCAATGAGCAGTTCTTC. Translating gives CASSLVGWTEVINEQFF. The chain employs TRBV7-9 and TRBJ2-1, with a weak D call TRBD1 (6 bases). Trimming stripped 1 base from V and 6 bases from J, with 19 bases between. CDR3 length: 17 residues. The germline V gene has CDR1 SEHNR and CDR2 FQNEAQ (reference sequence). Complete variable domain (other parts from reference TRBV7-9 and TRBJ2-1): DTGVSQNPRHKITKRGQNVTFRCDPISEHNRLYWYRQTLGQGPEFLTYFQNEAQLEKSRLLSDRFSAERPKGSFSTLEIQRTEQGDSAMYLCASSLVGWTEVINEQFFGPGTRLTVL.

Notes on this clone: The sample contains more than one DNA sequence encoding this CDR3. The J gene is TRBJ1-5, the V gene TRBV10-1; D remains ambiguous. The germline CDR1 and CDR2 sequences are WNHNN and SYGVQD (reference sequence). This CDR3 spans 13 amino acids. Trimming pared 6 bases from V and 2 bases from J, leaving 8 bases between. CDR3 sequence reads: CASSDTGNQPQHF. CDR3 nucleotide sequence: TGCGCCAGCAGCGACACGGGCAATCAGCCCCAGCATTTT.

The chain has TRBV30 and TRBJ1-2; a weak D match, TRBD1 (5 bases). V was cut by 5 bases and J by 4 bases, with 17 bases left in between. Germline CDR1 GTSNPN, CDR2 SVGIG (reference sequence). This CDR3 contains 14 residues. The chain's CDR3 is CAWRPEGLLYGYTF. CDR3 bases: TGTGCCTGGCGCCCCGAGGGGCTGCTCTATGGCTACACCTTC.

The chain joins TRBV11-2 to TRBJ2-5; a weak D match, TRBD2 (6 bases). Germline V lookup: CDR1 SGHAT, CDR2 FQNNGV. The CDR3 is made up of 13 amino acids. Trimming pared 6 bases from V and 5 bases from J, leaving 13 bases between. CDR3 sequence: CASRRPGGETQYF. The CDR3 coding sequence is TGTGCCAGCAGACGACCCGGAGGGGAGACCCAGTACTTC.

This sequence joins TRBV28 and TRBJ1-2, with TRBD1 identical over 10 bases. The junction had 12 bases not matched to a gene; V was cut back by 6 bases and J by 8 bases. The CDR3 spans 15 residues. Germline V gene data show CDR1 as MDHEN and CDR2 as SYDVKM. For the CDR3, the DNA is TGTGCCAGCAGCCCTTGGGGACAGGGGTCAGGGGGCTACACCTTC. This codes for CASSPWGQGSGGYTF.

Only one count was recorded for this clone. The chain employs TRBV5-4 and TRBJ2-2; D might be TRBD2 (5 bases). The ends were cut back, 5 bases at V and 1 base at J, with 9 bases in the middle. The V gene's germline CDR1 is SGHNT and CDR2 YYREEE (reference sequence). This CDR3 has 14 amino acids. The CDR3, as DNA: TGTGCCAGCAGTCGGACTGAGAACACCGGGGAGCTGTTTTTT. Its translation is CASSRTENTGELFF.

A single count supports this clone. It is unclear where the CDR3 begins or ends on the DNA, so no DNA is shown, and the CDR3 is as TCRdb lists it. CDR3 loop: CARSLGWGQGATDTQYF. This chain links TRBV7-5 with TRBJ2-3; TRBD1 is taken as the D call from the table, unchecked against the DNA. TRBV7-5 is described as a pseudogene. Counting both end residues, the CDR3 totals 17 amino acids.

The V and J genes are TRBV11-2 and TRBJ1-1, with D perhaps TRBD1 (6 bases). CDR3 length equals 14 residues. V was cut by 1 base and J by 8 bases, with 14 bases left in between. Germline V lookup: CDR1 SGHAT, CDR2 FQNNGV. DNA for the CDR3: TGTGCCAGCAGCTTAGCCGGGACACCAAGAGAAGCTTTCTTT. Its translation: CASSLAGTPREAFF.

The J gene is TRBJ2-2, the V gene TRBV7-2, with no clear D. Germline lookup yields CDR1 SGHTA and CDR2 FQGNSA. This CDR3 has 15 residues. V gave up 5 bases and J gave up 6 bases, with 16 bases separating them. CDR3 sequence (DNA): TGTGCCAGCAGCACCCACCAACGAGGTTCCGGGGAGCTGTTTTTT. It specifies CASSTHQRGSGELFF.

This chain links TRBV21-1 with TRBJ1-1; no check of the table's D call, TRBD1, against the DNA was made. TRBV21-1 is an annotated pseudogene. This CDR3 comprises 14 residues. CDR3 sequence reads: CASSGGQDGLRAFF. CDR3 in DNA: TGTGCCAGCAGCGGAGGACAGGACGGGCTTCGTGCTTTCTTT.

This rearrangement joins TRBV7-2 to TRBJ1-6; 8 bases fit TRBD1. The trim removed 4 bases at V and 0 bases at J, leaving 2 bases unmatched. There are 16 residues in the CDR3. In germline, CDR1 is SGHTA, CDR2 FQGNSA. The DNA for the CDR3 is TGTGCCAGCAGCTCCGACAGGGGCTCCTATAATTCACCCCTCCACTTT. Translation: CASSSDRGSYNSPLHF.

The V gene is TRBV7-9, the J gene TRBJ1-1; possible D gene TRBD1, 5 bases. From germline, CDR1 is SEHNR and CDR2 FQNEAQ (reference sequence). V lost 6 bases and J 3 bases, leaving 14 bases between the germline ends. The CDR3 has 14 amino acids. The DNA of the CDR3 is TGTGCCAGCAGTTATTCCAGGGTGGACACTGAAGCTTTCTTT. Translating it yields CASSYSRVDTEAFF.

This sequence joins TRBV7-2 and TRBJ2-1; 14 nucleotides agree with TRBD2. The V gene end was trimmed by 1 base and the J gene end by 12 bases; junction bases not matched to a gene: 8. CDR3 length: 16 amino acids. Germline lookup yields CDR1 SGHTA and CDR2 FQGNSA. In nucleotides, the CDR3 is TGTGCCAGCAGCTTAGGAGGGACTAGCGGGAGTCTGCCGCAGTTCTTC. It is translated as CASSLGGTSGSLPQFF.